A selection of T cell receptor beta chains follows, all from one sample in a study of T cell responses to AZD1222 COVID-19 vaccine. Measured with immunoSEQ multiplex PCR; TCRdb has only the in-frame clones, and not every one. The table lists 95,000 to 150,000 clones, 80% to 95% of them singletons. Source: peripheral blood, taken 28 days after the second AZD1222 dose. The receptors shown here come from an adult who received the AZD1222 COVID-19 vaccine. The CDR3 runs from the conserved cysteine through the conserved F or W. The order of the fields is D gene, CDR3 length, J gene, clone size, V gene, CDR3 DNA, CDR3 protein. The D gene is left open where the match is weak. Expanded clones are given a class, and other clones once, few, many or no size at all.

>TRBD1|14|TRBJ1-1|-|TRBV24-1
TGTGCCACCAGTGATTTGCGGACAGGGGGAGAAGCTTTCTTT
CATSDLRTGGEAFF
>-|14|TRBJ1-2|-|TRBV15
TGTGCCACCAGCAATGAGGGTTTCTCCTATGGCTACACCTTC
CATSNEGFSYGYTF
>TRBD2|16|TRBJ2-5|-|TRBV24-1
TGTGCCACCCCGGGACAAAAACTAGCGGGAGAAGAGACCCAGTACTTC
CATPGQKLAGEETQYF
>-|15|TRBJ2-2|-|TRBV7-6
TGTGCCAGCAGCTTAGTCCGGGGGAACACCGGGGAGCTGTTTTTT
CASSLVRGNTGELFF
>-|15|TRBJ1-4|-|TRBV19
TGTGCCAGTAGTATAAAGTGGGGAAATAATGAAAAACTGTTTTTT
CASSIKWGNNEKLFF
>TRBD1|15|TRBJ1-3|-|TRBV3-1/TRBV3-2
TGTGCCAGCAGCCGGAGACAGGGATCAGGAAACACCATATATTTT
CASSRRQGSGNTIYF
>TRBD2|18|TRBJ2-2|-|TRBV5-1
TGCGCCAGCAGCTTGTTTGACGGGGGGAGCGAATTTTCCGGGGAGCTGTTTTTT
CASSLFDGGSEFSGELFF
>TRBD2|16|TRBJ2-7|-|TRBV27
TGTGCCAGCAGTTTACTAGCGGGAACGGGAGCATACGAGCAGTACTTC
CASSLLAGTGAYEQYF
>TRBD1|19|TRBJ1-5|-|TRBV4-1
TGCGCCAGCAGCCAAGGCCTATTACAGGGGGGTTATAGCAATCAGCCCCAGCATTTT
CASSQGLLQGGYSNQPQHF
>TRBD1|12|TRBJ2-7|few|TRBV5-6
TGTGCCAGCAGCTTGGGTCCGGGACAGGCGGCGTTC
CASSLGPGQAAF
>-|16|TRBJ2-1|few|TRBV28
TGTGCCAGCAGTTCCTTAGACAGGCCCAGGTACAATGAGCAGTTCTTC
CASSSLDRPRYNEQFF
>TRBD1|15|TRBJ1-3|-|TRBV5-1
TGCGCCAGCAGCCGGGACAGGGGCGCTGGAAACACCATATATTTT
CASSRDRGAGNTIYF
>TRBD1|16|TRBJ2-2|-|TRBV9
TGTGCCAGCAGCGTATACACAGGGGGCTACACCGGGGAGCTGTTTTTT
CASSVYTGGYTGELFF
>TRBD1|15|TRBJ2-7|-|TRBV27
TGTGCCAGCAGTTTCGGGACAGGGGGCTGGTACGAGCAGTACTTC
CASSFGTGGWYEQYF
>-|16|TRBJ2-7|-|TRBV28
TGTGCCAGCAGTTCCTTCCAGCGGTCGACGTTATACGAGCAGTACTTC
CASSSFQRSTLYEQYF
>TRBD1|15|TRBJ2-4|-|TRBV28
TGTGCCAGCAGTTCCTCCAGGGGGCGCGCGGACATTCAGTACTTC
CASSSSRGRADIQYF
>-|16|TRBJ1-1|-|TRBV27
TGTGCCAGCAGGACTCGGGGCCCCATCATGAACACTGAAGCTTTCTTT
CASRTRGPIMNTEAFF
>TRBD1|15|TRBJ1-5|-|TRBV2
TGTGCCAGCAGGTCCGAGGACAGGGAGCACCAGCCCCAGCATTTT
CASRSEDREHQPQHF
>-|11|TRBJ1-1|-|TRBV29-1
TGCAGCGTTGAAGGGGTATCTGAAGCTTTCTTT
CSVEGVSEAFF
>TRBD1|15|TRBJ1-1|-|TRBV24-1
TGTGCCACCAGTGACACCGGGACAGGGGACACTGAAGCTTTCTTT
CATSDTGTGDTEAFF
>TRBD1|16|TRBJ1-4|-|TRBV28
TGTGCCAGCAGTTCCCCGGGACAGGGGGGTAATGAAAAACTGTTTTTT
CASSSPGQGGNEKLFF
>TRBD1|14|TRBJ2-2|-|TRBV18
TGTGCCAGCTCTCTCGGACAGGGGACCGGGGAGCTGTTTTTT
CASSLGQGTGELFF
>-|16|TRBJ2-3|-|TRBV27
TGTGCCAGCAGTTTTGCCTTGGGCGGTAGCACAGATACGCAGTATTTT
CASSFALGGSTDTQYF
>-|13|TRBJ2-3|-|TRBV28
TGTGCCAGCAGTTTGCGGGACACCTTCTTGCAGTATTTT
CASSLRDTFLQYF
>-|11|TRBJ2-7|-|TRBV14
TGTGCCAGCAGCCAAGAATACGAGCAGTACTTC
CASSQEYEQYF
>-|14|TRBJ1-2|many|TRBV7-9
TGTGCCAGCAGCCCTACTCAGGGGATAGATGGCTACACCTTC
CASSPTQGIDGYTF
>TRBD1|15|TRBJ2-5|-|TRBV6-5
TGTGCCAGCAGGAAAGGGACAGGGGTTCAAGAGACCCAGTACTTC
CASRKGTGVQETQYF
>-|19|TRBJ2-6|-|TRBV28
TGTGCCAGCAGTTCCCCATGGGGTAGACCAAACTCTGGGGCCAACGTCCTGACTTTC
CASSSPWGRPNSGANVLTF
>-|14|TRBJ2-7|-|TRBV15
TGTGCCACCAGCAGAGAAACAGGAAACTACGAGCAGTACTTC
CATSRETGNYEQYF
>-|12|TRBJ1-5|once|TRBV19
TGTGCCAGTAGTATCCCGCAGGGCCCCCAGCATTTT
CASSIPQGPQHF
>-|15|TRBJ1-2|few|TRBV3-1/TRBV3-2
TGTGCCAGCAGCCAAGTAGCAGGGGATCACTATGGCTACACCTTC
CASSQVAGDHYGYTF
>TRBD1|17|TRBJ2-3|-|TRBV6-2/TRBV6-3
TGTGCCAGCAGTACTACCGGGACAGGGGGAAGCACAGATACGCAGTATTTT
CASSTTGTGGSTDTQYF
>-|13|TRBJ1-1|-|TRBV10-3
TGTGCCATCAGTGGCACAGGGAAGAATGAAGCTTTCTTT
CAISGTGKNEAFF
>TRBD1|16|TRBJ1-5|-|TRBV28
TGTGCCAGCAGTTTATACTGGGGGACAGGGAATCAGCCCCAGCATTTT
CASSLYWGTGNQPQHF